The 2 T cell receptor beta chains below were found in one sample sequenced in a study of T cell responses to AZD1222 COVID-19 vaccine (dated by TCRdb to 2020 to 2023). Library construction relied on the immunoSEQ multiplex PCR assay. Not all clones reach the TCRdb copy of this immuneACCESS table, which keeps in-frame sequences only. Checked studies attribute under half of the gap to unresolved V genes and leave the rest unexplained. This sample gives over 110,000 clones in total; about 92% of them show up just once. 12% of the sample is held by the ten biggest clonotypes. The sample's time point label, in plain terms: sample from adult after SARS-CoV-2 infection, after symptom onset. The sequencing here drew on peripheral blood, taken after recovery from COVID-19. These receptors all stem from an adult who had recovered from COVID-19.

The CDR3 is CASSLPGTSGEISTDTQYF. The CDR3, as DNA: TGTGCCAGCAGCTTACCCGGGACTAGCGGGGAAATTAGCACAGATACGCAGTATTTT. The chain recombines TRBV7-3 with TRBJ2-3, with 13 bases that match TRBD2. CDR1 is SGHTA and CDR2 is FQGTGA in the germline V gene. Trimming at V came to 2 bases and at J to 0 bases, leaving 8 bases not matched to a gene. The CDR3 has 19 amino acids. Together with reference TRBV7-3 and TRBJ2-3, the CDR3 gives the full variable domain: GAGVSQTPSNKVTEKGKYVELRCDPISGHTALYWYRQSLGQGPEFLIYFQGTGAADDSGLPNDRFFAVRPEGSVSTLKIQRTERGDSAVYLCASSLPGTSGEISTDTQYFGPGTRLTVL.

V usage is TRBV7-9 and J usage is TRBJ2-7; D remains unclear. V was trimmed by 5 bases and J by 7 bases, leaving 18 bases between them. Germline V gives CDR1 SEHNR, CDR2 FQNEAQ (reference sequence). This CDR3 is built from 14 residues. DNA of the CDR3: TGTGCCAGCAGCCCGCCTGTTAACCAAGGGGAGCAGTACTTC. The encoded protein is CASSPPVNQGEQYF.